Listed below are T cell receptor beta chains from one sample, sequenced in a study of cytomegalovirus exposure and HLA in healthy donors. The assay was immunoSEQ multiplex PCR, and TCRdb's table has in-frame clones only and misses some. Seen here are under 150,000 clones, just under 80% observed once, and the top ten hold under 2.5%. Sequencing used PBMCs. Source of these receptors: a man aged 25-40 years in good health and CMV-seronegative. CDR3s include the opening cysteine and the closing phenylalanine or tryptophan. A D gene is named only where the DNA matches it firmly. Not every row has a clone size; where given, it reads once, few, many or a size class.

TRBV5-4	once	TRBJ2-7	TRBD1	CASSDGQGYEQYF	TGTGCCAGCAGCGACGGACAGGGTTACGAGCAGTACTTC
TRBV6-5	NA	TRBJ1-2	NA	CASMSVNYGYTF	TGTGCCAGCATGTCCGTAAACTATGGCTACACCTTC
TRBV7-8	NA	TRBJ2-7	TRBD1	CASTPARQGSYEQHF	TGTGCCAGCACCCCTGCACGACAGGGGTCCTACGAGCAGCACTTC
TRBV10-3	NA	TRBJ1-1	NA	CAISESKDFGIF	TGTGCCATCAGTGAGTCGAAGGACTTCGGTATCTTT
TRBV5-4	NA	TRBJ1-1	TRBD1	CASSSGTENTEAFF	TGTGCCAGCAGCTCCGGGACAGAGAACACTGAAGCTTTCTTT
TRBV7-9	NA	TRBJ1-4	NA	CASSLYRGTNEKLFF	TGTGCCAGCAGCCTCTATAGGGGGACTAATGAAAAACTGTTTTTT
TRBV6-5	NA	TRBJ1-2	TRBD1	CASLSGTGVHGYTF	TGTGCCAGCCTCTCCGGGACAGGGGTGCATGGCTACACCTTC
TRBV30	NA	TRBJ1-4	TRBD1	CAWSGAGQGGHATNEKLLF	TGTGCCTGGAGTGGGGCAGGGCAGGGGGGCCATGCAACTAATGAAAAACTGCTTTTT
TRBV15	NA	TRBJ2-3	TRBD2	CATRTSGATDTQYF	TGTGCCACCAGGACTAGCGGGGCCACAGATACGCAGTATTTT
TRBV2	once	TRBJ2-7	TRBD2	CASSELAGGSYEQYF	TGTGCCAGCAGTGAACTAGCGGGAGGGTCCTACGAGCAGTACTTC
TRBV5-4	NA	TRBJ2-7	TRBD1	CASSQDRGYEQYF	TGTGCCAGCAGCCAAGACAGGGGCTACGAGCAGTACTTC
TRBV28	NA	TRBJ1-1	TRBD1	CASSSIGTGSEAFF	TGTGCCAGCAGCAGTATAGGGACAGGGAGTGAAGCTTTCTTT
TRBV5-1	NA	TRBJ1-1	NA	CASSLVWGGGTEAFF	TGCGCCAGCAGCTTGGTATGGGGCGGTGGCACTGAAGCTTTCTTT
TRBV7-2	NA	TRBJ1-1	NA	CASSFSRVMNTEAFF	TGTGCCAGCAGCTTTAGCAGGGTCATGAACACTGAAGCTTTCTTT
TRBV9	NA	TRBJ1-1	NA	CASSVASTGNTEAFF	TGTGCCAGCAGCGTAGCATCAACAGGGAACACTGAAGCTTTCTTT
TRBV28	NA	TRBJ2-7	TRBD2	CASSSSGLAGFYEQYF	TGTGCCAGCAGTTCATCAGGACTAGCGGGATTCTACGAGCAGTACTTC
TRBV28	NA	TRBJ2-1	TRBD1	CASRDRGAGFNEQFF	TGTGCCAGCAGGGACAGGGGCGCAGGGTTCAATGAGCAGTTCTTC
TRBV30	few	TRBJ1-5	TRBD1	CAWSSTGVGQPQHF	TGTGCCTGGAGTTCAACAGGGGTCGGACAGCCCCAGCATTTT
TRBV28	few	TRBJ2-7	TRBD2	CASRDYHYEQYF	TGTGCCAGCCGGGACTACCACTACGAGCAGTACTTC
TRBV4-1	NA	TRBJ1-2	NA	CASSQDLGQGLRNYGYTF	TGCGCCAGCAGCCAAGATCTAGGGCAGGGACTACGCAACTATGGCTACACCTTC
TRBV2	NA	TRBJ2-5	NA	CASSELPGGETQYF	TGTGCCAGCAGTGAACTACCAGGAGGGGAGACCCAGTACTTC
TRBV11-3	NA	TRBJ1-2	NA	CASSLVSRRINYGYTF	TGTGCCAGCAGCTTAGTCTCCAGGCGAATTAACTATGGCTACACCTTC
TRBV19	NA	TRBJ2-5	NA	CASSIGATGPETQYF	TGTGCCAGTAGTATTGGGGCAACAGGGCCAGAGACCCAGTACTTC
TRBV27	NA	TRBJ2-1	TRBD2	CASSFYSGGNYEQFF	TGTGCCAGCAGTTTTTACAGCGGGGGGAACTATGAGCAGTTCTTC
TRBV5-1	few	TRBJ1-4	NA	CASSLGGGLNEKLFF	TGCGCCAGCAGCTTGGGTGGAGGATTGAATGAAAAACTGTTTTTT
TRBV5-4	NA	TRBJ1-3	TRBD1	CASSPATGGGNTIYF	TGTGCCAGCAGTCCAGCAACAGGGGGTGGAAACACCATATATTTT
TRBV5-8	NA	TRBJ2-7	NA	CASSLKAGNEQYF	TGTGCCAGCAGCTTGAAGGCAGGGAACGAGCAGTACTTC
TRBV5-4	NA	TRBJ1-2	TRBD1	CASSSSLPGQGGGYTF	TGTGCCAGCAGCTCTTCTTTACCCGGACAGGGCGGTGGCTACACCTTC
TRBV7-9	NA	TRBJ2-2	TRBD1	CASSHRGSNTGELFF	TGTGCCAGCAGCCACAGGGGGAGCAACACCGGGGAGCTGTTTTTT
TRBV28	NA	TRBJ1-5	NA	CASSFGGSNRQPQHF	TGTGCCAGCAGTTTTGGCGGTTCAAATCGTCAGCCCCAGCATTTT
TRBV6-6	NA	TRBJ2-3	NA	CACLSIAYTQYF	TGTGCCTGCCTATCGATAGCGTATACGCAGTATTTT
TRBV6-1	NA	TRBJ2-7	NA	CASSSLDEQYF	TGTGCCAGCAGTTCACTCGACGAGCAGTACTTC
TRBV5-4	NA	TRBJ1-4	NA	CASSLSTAGEKLFF	TGTGCCAGCAGCTTGTCGACAGCGGGGGAAAAACTGTTTTTT
TRBV5-1	NA	TRBJ2-1	TRBD2	CASSFGLAGGIFWDEQFF	TGCGCCAGCAGCTTCGGACTAGCGGGAGGAATTTTTTGGGATGAGCAGTTCTTC
TRBV9	NA	TRBJ1-2	TRBD1	CASSVRQGANYGYTF	TGTGCCAGCAGCGTACGACAGGGGGCCAACTATGGCTACACCTTC
TRBV30	NA	TRBJ1-5	NA	CAWAIGGSSNQPQHF	TGTGCCTGGGCCATCGGGGGAAGTAGCAATCAGCCCCAGCATTTT
TRBV5-1	NA	TRBJ2-1	NA	CASSLELSSSYNEQFF	TGCGCCAGCAGCTTGGAACTTTCGAGCTCCTACAATGAGCAGTTCTTC
TRBV12-5	NA	TRBJ2-3	TRBD2	CASGLIPRTSGGADTQYF	TGTGCTAGTGGTTTGATCCCCCGGACTAGCGGGGGGGCAGATACGCAGTATTTT
TRBV11-2	NA	TRBJ2-6	NA	CASRSSGANVLTF	TGTGCCAGCAGGAGCTCTGGGGCCAACGTCCTGACTTTC
TRBV28	NA	TRBJ1-6	NA	CASLGGGRYNSPLHF	TGTGCCAGCCTGGGCGGGGGCCGTTATAATTCACCCCTCCACTTT
TRBV4-1	once	TRBJ1-3	NA	CASSLTHSGNTIYF	TGCGCCAGCAGCCTCACACACTCTGGAAACACCATATATTTT
TRBV2	NA	TRBJ2-7	TRBD2	CASRREAGAYEQYF	TGTGCCAGCAGGAGGGAAGCGGGAGCCTACGAGCAGTACTTC
TRBV28	NA	TRBJ1-5	NA	CASSLGAGRQPQHF	TGTGCCAGCAGTCTAGGGGCTGGGCGTCAGCCCCAGCATTTT
TRBV9	NA	TRBJ2-5	TRBD2	CASSYVAGGETQYF	TGTGCCAGCAGCTATGTGGCGGGAGGAGAGACCCAGTACTTC
TRBV28	NA	TRBJ2-5	NA	CASSLGGQEETQYF	TGTGCCAGCAGTTTGGGGGGGCAGGAAGAGACCCAGTACTTC
TRBV6-5	NA	TRBJ1-1	TRBD1	CASSPATGSKTEAFF	TGTGCCAGCAGTCCAGCGACAGGGTCAAAAACTGAAGCTTTCTTT
TRBV18	few	TRBJ1-1	NA	CASSPPLDSTTEAFF	TGTGCCAGCTCACCACCCTTGGACAGTACGACCGAAGCTTTCTTT
TRBV10-2	NA	TRBJ1-5	NA	CASSGTSRNQPQHF	TGCGCCAGCAGTGGGACTTCTAGAAATCAGCCCCAGCATTTT
TRBV5-1	NA	TRBJ2-5	TRBD2	CASRSGLAGGGETQYF	TGCGCCAGCAGATCTGGACTAGCGGGAGGTGGGGAGACCCAGTACTTC
TRBV21-1	once	TRBJ2-7	NA	CASSKRGDRVSYEQYF	TGTGCCAGCAGCAAAAGGGGGGACAGGGTCTCCTACGAGCAGTACTTC
TRBV28	NA	TRBJ2-7	NA	CASSLVGGETYEQYF	TGTGCCAGCAGTTTGGTAGGAGGGGAGACTTACGAGCAGTACTTC
TRBV5-1	NA	TRBJ2-1	TRBD2	CASSRYGTSGVDEQFF	TGCGCCAGCAGCCGATACGGGACTAGCGGGGTTGATGAGCAGTTCTTC
TRBV5-1	NA	TRBJ2-5	TRBD2	CASSLGQASGGSGTQYF	TGCGCCAGCAGCTTGGGCCAGGCTAGCGGGGGAAGCGGGACCCAGTACTTC
TRBV29-1	once	TRBJ2-7	NA	CSVSSSTNSYEQYF	TGCAGCGTTTCATCTAGTACAAACTCCTACGAGCAGTACTTC
TRBV7-9	few	TRBJ1-1	TRBD1	CASSLGTANTEAFF	TGTGCCAGCAGCTTGGGGACAGCGAACACTGAAGCTTTCTTT
TRBV5-1	NA	TRBJ2-5	NA	CASKLNSQETQYF	TGCGCCAGCAAACTAAACTCCCAAGAGACCCAGTACTTC
TRBV7-3	NA	TRBJ1-1	NA	CASSYHGGPMNTEAFF	TGTGCCAGCAGCTATCACGGGGGACCCATGAACACTGAAGCTTTCTTT
TRBV5-1	NA	TRBJ2-3	NA	CASRGGVADTQYF	TGCGCCAGCAGGGGAGGTGTTGCAGATACGCAGTATTTT
TRBV27	NA	TRBJ2-7	TRBD2	CASSLNGLAGDEQYF	TGTGCCAGCAGTTTAAATGGCCTAGCGGGAGACGAGCAGTACTTC
TRBV7-9	NA	TRBJ1-6	TRBD1	CASSYTGQGGEAPLHF	TGTGCCAGCAGTTATACCGGACAGGGCGGGGAAGCACCCCTCCACTTT